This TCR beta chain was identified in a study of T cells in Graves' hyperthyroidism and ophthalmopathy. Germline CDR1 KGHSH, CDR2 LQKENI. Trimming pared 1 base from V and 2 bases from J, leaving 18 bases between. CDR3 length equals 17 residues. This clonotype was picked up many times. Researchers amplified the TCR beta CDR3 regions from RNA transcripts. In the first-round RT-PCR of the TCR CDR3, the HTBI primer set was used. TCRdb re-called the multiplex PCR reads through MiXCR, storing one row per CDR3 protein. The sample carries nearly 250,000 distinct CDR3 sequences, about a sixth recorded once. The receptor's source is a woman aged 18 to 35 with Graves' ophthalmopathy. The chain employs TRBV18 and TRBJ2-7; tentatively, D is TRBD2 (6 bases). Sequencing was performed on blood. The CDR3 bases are TGTGCCAGCTCACCACTCCGTACGGGGAGGTTTACCTACGAGCAGTACTTC. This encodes CASSPLRTGRFTYEQYF.